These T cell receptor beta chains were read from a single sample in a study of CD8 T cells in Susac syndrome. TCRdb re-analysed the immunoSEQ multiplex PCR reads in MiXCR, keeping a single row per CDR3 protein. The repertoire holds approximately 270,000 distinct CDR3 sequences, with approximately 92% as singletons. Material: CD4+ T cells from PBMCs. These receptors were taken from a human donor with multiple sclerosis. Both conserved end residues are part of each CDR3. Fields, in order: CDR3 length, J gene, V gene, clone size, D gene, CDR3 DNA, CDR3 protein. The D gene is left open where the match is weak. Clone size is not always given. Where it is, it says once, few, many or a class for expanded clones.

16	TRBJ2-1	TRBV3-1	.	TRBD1	TGTGCCAGCAGCCAAGATAGGGGACAGGGGTCGGATGAGCAGTTCTTC	CASSQDRGQGSDEQFF
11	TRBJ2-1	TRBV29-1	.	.	TGCAGCGCTACAGAGTTAGGTGAGCAGTTCTTC	CSATELGEQFF
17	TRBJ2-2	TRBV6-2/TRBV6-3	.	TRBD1	TGTGCCAGCAGTTACGGCGGGACAGGACAGAACACCGGGGAGCTGTTTTTT	CASSYGGTGQNTGELFF
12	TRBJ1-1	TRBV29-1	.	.	TGCAGTTCGGGGGGAGGGGACACTGAAGCTTTCTTT	CSSGGGDTEAFF
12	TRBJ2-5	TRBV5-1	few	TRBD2	TGCGCCACCAGGGAGGGGCAAGAGACCCAGTACTTC	CATREGQETQYF
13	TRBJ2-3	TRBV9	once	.	TGTGCCAGCAGCGTAATCGCCCCAGATACGCAGTATTTT	CASSVIAPDTQYF
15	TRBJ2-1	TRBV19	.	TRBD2	TGTGCCAGTAGTATCCCTAGCGGGAATAACAATGAGCAGTTCTTC	CASSIPSGNNNEQFF
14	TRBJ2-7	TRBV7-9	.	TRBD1	TGTGCCAGCAGCTGGGGACAGGGCGACCGACAGCAGTACTTC	CASSWGQGDRQQYF
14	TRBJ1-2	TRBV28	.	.	TGTGCCAGCAGCCCCACAGGGTTTGACTATGGCTACACCTTC	CASSPTGFDYGYTF
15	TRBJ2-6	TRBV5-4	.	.	TGTGCCAGCAGCCCATTTGGGGGCTGGGCCAACGTCCTGACTTTC	CASSPFGGWANVLTF
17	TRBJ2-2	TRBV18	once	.	TGTGCCAGCTCACCACCCGGTAGGAGGGGGAACACCGGGGAGCTGTTTTTT	CASSPPGRRGNTGELFF
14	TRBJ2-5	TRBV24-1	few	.	TGTGCCACCAGTGAGGCCAGGAACCAGGAGACCCAGTACTTC	CATSEARNQETQYF
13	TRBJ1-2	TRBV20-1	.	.	TGCAGTGCTAGAGATCCGTGGAGCTATGGCTACACCTTC	CSARDPWSYGYTF
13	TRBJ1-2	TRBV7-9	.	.	TGTGCCAGCAGCTTAAACGGAATCTATGGCTACACCTTC	CASSLNGIYGYTF
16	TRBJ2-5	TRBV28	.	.	TGTGCCAGCAGTTCCCCGGCGGGGACGGGACAAGAGACCCAGTACTTC	CASSSPAGTGQETQYF
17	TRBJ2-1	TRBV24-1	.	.	TGTGCCACCAGTGACGCCCTGACCGTTTCCTCCTACAATGAGCAGTTCTTC	CATSDALTVSSYNEQFF
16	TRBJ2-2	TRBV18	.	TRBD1	TGTGCCAGCTCACCGCTACCGGGACAGGACACCGGGGAGCTGTTTTTT	CASSPLPGQDTGELFF
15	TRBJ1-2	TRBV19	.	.	TGTGCCAGTAGTATGGACCGACAGGTTCGGTATGGCTACACCTTC	CASSMDRQVRYGYTF
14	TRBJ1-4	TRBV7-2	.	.	TGTGCCAGCAGCCCAGGACCGCTTGGTGAAAAACTGTTTTTT	CASSPGPLGEKLFF
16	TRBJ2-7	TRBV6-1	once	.	TGTGCCAGCAGTGAAATCCCATCCGGGGGGCCGCGGGAGCAGTACTTC	CASSEIPSGGPREQYF
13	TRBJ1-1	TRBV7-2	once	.	TGTGCCAGCAACCCGGGCAGGTACACTGAAGCTTTCTTT	CASNPGRYTEAFF
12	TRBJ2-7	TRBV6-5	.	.	TGTGCCAGCAGTGGAACAGGGATAAAAGAGGAATTC	CASSGTGIKEEF
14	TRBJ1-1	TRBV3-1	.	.	TGTGCCAGCAGCCAATCTTCCCGGGGGACTGAAGCTTTCTTT	CASSQSSRGTEAFF
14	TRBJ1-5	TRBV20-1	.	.	TGCAGTGCTAGGTCGTGGGGGGGAAATCAGCCCCAGCATTTT	CSARSWGGNQPQHF
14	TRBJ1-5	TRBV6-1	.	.	TGTGCCAGCAACCTAGACAGAAGTTATCAGCCCCAGCATTTT	CASNLDRSYQPQHF
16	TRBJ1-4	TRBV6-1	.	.	TGTGCCAGCAGAGCCCTAGGCGGGGCGGATAATGAAAAACTGTTTTTT	CASRALGGADNEKLFF
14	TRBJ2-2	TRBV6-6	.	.	TGTGCCAGCAGCCGGGGCGGGAAAACCGGGGAGCTGTTTTTT	CASSRGGKTGELFF
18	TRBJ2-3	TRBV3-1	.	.	TGTGCCAGCAGCCAAGATTCCCGCTGGGGGACCGGCACAGATACGCAGTATTTT	CASSQDSRWGTGTDTQYF
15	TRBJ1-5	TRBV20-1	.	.	TGCAGTGCTAGAGATTCGGCTGCAGCCGATCAGCCCCAGCATTTT	CSARDSAAADQPQHF
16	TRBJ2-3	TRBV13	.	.	TGTGCCAGCACCTACGACACAGGGTCTGGCACAGATACGCAGTATTTT	CASTYDTGSGTDTQYF
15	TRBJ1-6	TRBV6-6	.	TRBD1	TGTGCCAGCAGTTACTCGACAGGGGCTAATTCACCCCTCCACTTT	CASSYSTGANSPLHF
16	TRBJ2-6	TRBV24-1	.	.	TGTGCCACCAGTGATTCGCGGGGCGTTGGGGCCAACGTCCTGACTTTC	CATSDSRGVGANVLTF
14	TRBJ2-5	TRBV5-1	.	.	TGCGCCAGCAGCTTAAGCGGGCAACAAGAGACCCAGTACTTC	CASSLSGQQETQYF
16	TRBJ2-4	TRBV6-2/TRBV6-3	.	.	TGTGCCAGCAGTTACTCGTCAGGGACGGCCAAAAACATTCAGTACTTC	CASSYSSGTAKNIQYF
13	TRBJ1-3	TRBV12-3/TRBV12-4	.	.	TGTGCCAGCAGGCGTGGATCTGGAAACACCATATATTTT	CASRRGSGNTIYF
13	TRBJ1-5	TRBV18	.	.	TGTGCCAGCTCGCCTAATGGGGATCAGCCCCAGCATTTT	CASSPNGDQPQHF
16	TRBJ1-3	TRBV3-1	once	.	TGTGCCAGCAGCCAATTCGGTCAGCCGCGTGGAAACACCATATATTTT	CASSQFGQPRGNTIYF
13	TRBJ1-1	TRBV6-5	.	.	TGTGCCAGCAGGGACAGCCAGTTAGGAGAAGCTTTCTTT	CASRDSQLGEAFF
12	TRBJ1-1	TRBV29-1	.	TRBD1	TGCAGTGCAAGGACAGGGGGCACTGAAGCTTTCTTT	CSARTGGTEAFF
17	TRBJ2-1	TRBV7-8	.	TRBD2	TGTGCCAGCAACCCCCTTCTAGCGGGAGGGCCTTACAATGAGCAGTTCTTC	CASNPLLAGGPYNEQFF
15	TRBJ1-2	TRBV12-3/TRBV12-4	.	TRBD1	TGTGCCAGCAGCGACCCGGGACAGGGTTTCTATGGCTACACCTTC	CASSDPGQGFYGYTF
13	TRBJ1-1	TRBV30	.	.	TGTGCCTGGAGTCTCGGGTTGAACACTGAAGCTTTCTTT	CAWSLGLNTEAFF
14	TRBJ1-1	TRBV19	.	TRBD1	TGTGCCAGTAGTGAGGACAGGGGGGACACTGAAGCTTTCTTT	CASSEDRGDTEAFF
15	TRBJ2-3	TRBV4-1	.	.	TGCGCCAGCAGCCCCTACCAAGGCGGGCGGGATACGCAGTATTTT	CASSPYQGGRDTQYF
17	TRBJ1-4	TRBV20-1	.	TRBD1	TGCAGTGCTAGAGAAAGACAGGGGCTCGGCGCTAATGAAAAACTGTTTTTT	CSARERQGLGANEKLFF
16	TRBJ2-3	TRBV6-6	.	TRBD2	TGTGCCAGCAGGGTAGGGACTAGCGGGCTCACAGATACGCAGTATTTT	CASRVGTSGLTDTQYF
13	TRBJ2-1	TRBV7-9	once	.	TGTGCCAGCAGCGTAACCGCTCGGCATGAGCAGTTCTTC	CASSVTARHEQFF
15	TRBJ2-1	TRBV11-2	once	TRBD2	TGTGCCAGCAGCCCAGCGGTCGGGGGGGACAATGAGCAGTTCTTC	CASSPAVGGDNEQFF
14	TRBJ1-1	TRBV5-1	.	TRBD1	TGCGCCAGCAGCTTGGGCGGGACAGGGGTTGAAGCTTTCTTT	CASSLGGTGVEAFF
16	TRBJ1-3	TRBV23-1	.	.	TGCGCCAGCAGTCAATCGGAGGGAATCTCTGGAAACACCATATATTTT	CASSQSEGISGNTIYF
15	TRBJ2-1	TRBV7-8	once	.	TGTGCCAGCGGACGTTCTACGAGCTCCTACAATGAGCAGTTCTTC	CASGRSTSSYNEQFF
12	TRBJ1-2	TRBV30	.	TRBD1	TGTGCCTGTTTACAGGGGCGATATGGCTACACCTTC	CACLQGRYGYTF
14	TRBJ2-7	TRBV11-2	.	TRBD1	TGTGCCAGCAGCATTGACAGGGCATCTTACGAGCAGTACTTC	CASSIDRASYEQYF
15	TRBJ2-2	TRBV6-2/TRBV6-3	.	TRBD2	TGTGCCGGAAGGCCAGGACTAGCGACCACCGGGGAGCTGTTTTTT	CAGRPGLATTGELFF
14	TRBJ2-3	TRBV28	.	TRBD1	TGTGCCAGCAGCAGGGGGCTTAGCACAGATACGCAGTATTTT	CASSRGLSTDTQYF
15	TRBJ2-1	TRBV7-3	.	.	TGTGCCAGCAGCTTAATGCAGGGGGGGAGGAATGAGCAGTTCTTC	CASSLMQGGRNEQFF
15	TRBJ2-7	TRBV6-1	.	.	TGTGCCAGCAGTGAAGCTCTGACAGCCCCCTACGAGCAGTACTTC	CASSEALTAPYEQYF
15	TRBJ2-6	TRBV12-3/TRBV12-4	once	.	TGTGCCAGCTCCGCGAGGGGTACTGGGGCCAACGTCCTGACTTTC	CASSARGTGANVLTF
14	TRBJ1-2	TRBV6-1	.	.	TGTGCCAGCAGAGGGGCCGGAATGAACTATGGCTACACCTTC	CASRGAGMNYGYTF